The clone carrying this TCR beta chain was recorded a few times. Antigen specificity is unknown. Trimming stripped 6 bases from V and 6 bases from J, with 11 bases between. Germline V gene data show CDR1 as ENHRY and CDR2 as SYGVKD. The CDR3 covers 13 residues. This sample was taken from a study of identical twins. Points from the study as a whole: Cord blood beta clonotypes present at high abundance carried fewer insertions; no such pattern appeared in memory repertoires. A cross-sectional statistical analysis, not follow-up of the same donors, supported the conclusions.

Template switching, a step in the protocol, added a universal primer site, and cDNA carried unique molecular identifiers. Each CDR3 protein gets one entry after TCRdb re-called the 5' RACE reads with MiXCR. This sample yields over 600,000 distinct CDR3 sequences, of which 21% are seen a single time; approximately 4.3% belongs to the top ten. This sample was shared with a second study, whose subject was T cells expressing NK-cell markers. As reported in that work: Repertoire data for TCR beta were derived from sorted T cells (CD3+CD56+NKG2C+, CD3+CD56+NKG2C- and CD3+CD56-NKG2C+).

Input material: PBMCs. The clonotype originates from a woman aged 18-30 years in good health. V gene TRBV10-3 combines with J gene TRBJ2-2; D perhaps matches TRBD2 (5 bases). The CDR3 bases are TGTGCCATCAGCCAGGACTCGGCCGGGGAGCTGTTTTTT. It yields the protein CAISQDSAGELFF.